The sequence of this T cell receptor (beta chain) was determined in a study of Ad26.COV2.S vaccination and SARS-CoV-2 variants. This CDR3 is built from 13 residues. The germline V gene encodes CDR1 SQVTM and CDR2 ANQGSEA. With 5 bases clipped from V and 4 bases from J, the junction kept 7 bases outside the gene matches. TCRdb keeps only in-frame clones here, not all; method: immunoSEQ multiplex PCR. The sample holds around 300,000 clones, more than 85% seen once. Treatment noted: around 19 received Ad26.COV2.S at low or high dose, single or two shots; about 5 received placebo; per-sample allocation not given. Sampling happened 63 days after the first vaccine or placebo injection.

V is TRBV29-1 and J is TRBJ1-2, with 7 bases lining up with TRBD1. The sequencing used peripheral blood, collected in a trial of Ad26.COV2.S vaccine versus placebo. This receptor was identified in a person aged 18 to 65 who received the Ad26.COV2.S COVID-19 vaccine or a placebo. CDR3 region: CSVPRGLGYGYTF. The CDR3 DNA reads as TGCAGCGTTCCGAGGGGGCTTGGCTATGGCTACACCTTC.